Listed here are 3 T cell receptor beta chains from one sample, sequenced in a study of metastatic and nonmetastatic thyroid tumors. MiXCR reprocessed the PCR reads for TCRdb. The sample carries about 69,000 clones, about 14% recorded once. The entire patient cohort was treatment-naive prior to thyroid surgery. The sequenced sample was blood. These receptors came from a male donor with papillary thyroid cancer or a benign thyroid nodule (not recorded which). Some clones in this sample may be carry-over from other donors' samples.

This clone turned up a few times. A single base separates this from a much larger clone, so it may be a read error. J is TRBJ2-1 and V is TRBV7-3; TRBD1 matches 8 bases. From germline, CDR1 is SGHTA and CDR2 FQGTGA. Trimming took 7 bases from V and 8 from J; bases not matched to a gene: 13. The CDR3 sequence is 15 residues long. Written as DNA, the CDR3 is TGTGCCAGCATCGCCATGGGGACAGGAGACGATGAGCAGTTCTTC. It codes for CASIAMGTGDDEQFF.

Comments on this clone: One end of the junction is discordant with germline, which a read error may explain. V gene TRBV11-2 combines with J gene TRBJ2-1; D is perhaps TRBD1 (5 bases). The germline V gene has CDR1 SGHAT and CDR2 FQNNGV. This CDR3 region has 18 residues. The CDR3 spells CASRLETIHRIYYNEQFF. The DNA of the CDR3 is TGTGCCAGCAGATTAGAGACAATACACAGGATTTACTACAATGAGCAGTTCTTC.

This clone has a count of ten or more. The CDR3 here is CSARITSGSPQETQYF. For the CDR3, the DNA is TGCAGTGCTAGGATTACTAGCGGGAGCCCCCAAGAGACCCAGTACTTC. J is TRBJ2-5 and V is TRBV20-1; 11 positions agree with TRBD2. Germline values: CDR1 DFQATT, CDR2 SNEGSKA (reference sequence). Germline trimming cut 3 bases from V and 1 base from J; bases unmatched to any gene: 7. The CDR3 covers 16 residues.